These 30 T cell receptor beta chains were sequenced from one sample in a study of type 1 regulatory T cells. For these TCRs, the target antigens are not known. TCRdb re-called the reads with MiXCR, one entry per CDR3 protein. This table has 20,000 to 30,000 distinct CDR3 sequences, around 77% appearing once. Source material: cultured T cells, either the whole culture or a sorted T cell fraction (not recorded which). Subset in this sample: Tr1-enriched cell product generated in vitro against host alloantigens. Source of these receptors: a human donor in good health.

The chain has TRBV6-1 and TRBJ2-1; TRBD1 agrees at 12 bases. This CDR3 has 17 amino acids. After removal of 3 bases from V and 8 bases from J, the junction contained 11 bases not matched to a gene. The V gene's germline CDR1 is MNHNS and CDR2 SASEGT. The CDR3: CASSEQGQGQGAYEQFF. The DNA of the CDR3 is TGTGCCAGCAGTGAGCAAGGGCAGGGACAGGGGGCCTATGAGCAGTTCTTC.

The rearrangement joins TRBV6-1 to TRBJ1-2; D is uncertain. The CDR3 is made up of 13 amino acids. Looked up from germline, CDR1 is MNHNS and CDR2 is SASEGT. V lost 6 bases to trimming and J lost 2 bases, with 10 bases between them. CDR3 DNA sequence: TGTGCCAGCAGCAGGACGTACAACTATGGCTACACCTTC. Protein product: CASSRTYNYGYTF.

The chain links TRBV2 to TRBJ2-1, with 11 positions matching TRBD2. After removal of 7 bases from V and 9 bases from J, the junction contained 14 bases not matched to a gene. The CDR3 runs 16 residues. Germline loops: CDR1 SNHLY, CDR2 FYNNEI. CDR3 in amino acids: CASTQRSSGGTGEQFF. The CDR3 DNA follows: TGTGCCAGCACCCAACGGTCTAGCGGGGGGACTGGTGAGCAGTTCTTC.

The CDR3 is CSARARTDAPYTQYF. The CDR3 DNA reads as TGCAGTGCTAGAGCCCGGACGGATGCACCATATACGCAGTATTTT. V gene TRBV20-1 combines with J gene TRBJ2-3; D remains unclear. There are 15 residues in the CDR3. V lost 1 base and J lost 7, with 18 bases in between. In germline, CDR1 is DFQATT, CDR2 SNEGSKA (reference sequence).

CDR3 sequence: CASSSLGLAKNIQYF. CDR3 nucleotides: TGCGCCAGCAGCTCTCTCGGACTAGCCAAAAACATTCAGTACTTC. The chain couples TRBV4-1 to TRBJ2-4, with D maybe TRBD2 (5 bases). The CDR3 loop spans 15 amino acids. Germline CDR1 reads MGHRA; CDR2 reads YSYEKL. V was shortened by 5 bases and J by 0 bases, with 11 bases between the two germline ends.

This clonotype has just a few counts. The chain combines TRBV6-5 with TRBJ2-3; weak D call: TRBD2 (6 bases). The ends were cut back, 0 bases at V and 1 base at J, with 11 bases in the middle. There are 16 residues in the CDR3. Germline assignment: CDR1 MNHEY and CDR2 SVGAGI. This chain's CDR3 is CASSYSIAGRTDTQYF. CDR3 DNA: TGTGCCAGCAGTTACTCGATCGCGGGGCGCACAGATACGCAGTATTTT.

The V call is TRBV5-8, the J call TRBJ1-1; 9 bases align to TRBD1. With V trimmed by 2 bases and J by 7 bases, 9 bases remained unmatched. The CDR3 has 15 amino acids. The germline V gene encodes CDR1 SGHTS and CDR2 YDEGEE. Here the CDR3 reads CASSFGTGKVGEAFF. DNA of the CDR3: TGTGCCAGCAGCTTTGGGACAGGGAAGGTCGGTGAAGCTTTCTTT.

V and J are TRBV3-1 and TRBJ2-5, with D perhaps TRBD1 or TRBD2 (6 bases each). This CDR3 spans 17 amino acids. Deletions cut 1 base from V and 2 bases from J, with 17 bases between. The germline gives CDR1 LGHDT, CDR2 YNNKEL (reference sequence). CDR3 sequence reads: CASSQAGAGGGQETQYF. The CDR3 coding sequence is TGTGCCAGCAGCCAAGCGGGGGCCGGAGGTGGTCAAGAGACCCAGTACTTC.

This sequence joins TRBV30 and TRBJ1-2; D call uncertain. The CDR3 contains 15 residues. V lost 2 bases and J lost 0, with 13 bases in between. CDR1 and CDR2 (germline): GTSNPN, SVGIG (reference sequence). In DNA form, the CDR3 reads TGTGCCTGGAGTCCACCAGGTGAAGCTAACTATGGCTACACCTTC. This translates into CAWSPPGEANYGYTF.

V is TRBV4-1 and J is TRBJ2-5; no reliable D call. Germline CDR1 reads MGHRA; CDR2 reads YSYEKL. The V end lost 4 bases, the J end lost 4 bases, and 19 bases lay between the germline ends. This CDR3 is built from 16 residues. The CDR3 spells CASSPTPGRSLETQYF. DNA of the CDR3: TGCGCCAGCAGCCCCACCCCGGGCAGGAGCCTAGAGACCCAGTACTTC.

The V call is TRBV7-2, the J call TRBJ1-5, with 8 nucleotides matching TRBD1. This CDR3 has 15 amino acids. CDR1 and CDR2 from the germline V gene are SGHTA and FQGNSA. V lost 1 base, J lost 5 bases, and 4 bases stayed unmatched. The CDR3 DNA reads TGTGCCAGCAGCTTAGTCCTGGACAGGGATCAGCCCCAGCATTTT. Translation: CASSLVLDRDQPQHF.

With respect to this clonotype: An end of the junction differs from the germline gene, which may be a read error. V and J are TRBV7-2 and TRBJ2-5; 13 nucleotides match TRBD2. This CDR3 is built from 15 residues. CDR1 and CDR2 from the germline V gene are SGHTA and FQGNSA. The CDR3 reads CVSSQLAGGPATQYF. CDR3 nucleotides: TGTGTCAGCAGCCAACTAGCGGGGGGGCCCGCGACCCAGTACTTC.

The chain recombines TRBV4-2 with TRBJ1-1, with D unresolved. V dropped 7 bases and J dropped 11 bases, with 26 bases sitting between them. CDR1 is LGHNA and CDR2 is YNFKEQ in the germline V gene. The CDR3 totals 15 residues. CDR3: CASTLRRIRLCVAFF. CDR3 nucleotides: TGTGCCAGCACCCTCCGGCGGATCAGGCTGTGTGTGGCTTTCTTT.

This chain uses TRBV2 with TRBJ2-2; D may be TRBD2 (5 bases). Between the trimmed V and J ends, which lost 5 bases and 3 bases, there was a span of 19 bases. The germline V gene encodes CDR1 SNHLY and CDR2 FYNNEI. This CDR3 comprises 17 residues. The CDR3 spells CASSISLSKGDTGELFF. Written as DNA, the CDR3 is TGTGCCAGCAGTATCTCCCTTTCGAAGGGAGACACCGGGGAGCTGTTTTTT. Drawing the rest from reference TRBV2 and TRBJ2-2, the complete variable domain is EPEVTQTPSHQVTQMGQEVILRCVPISNHLYFYWYRQILGQKVEFLVSFYNNEISEKSEIFDDQFSVERPDGSNFTLKIRSTKLEDSAMYFCASSISLSKGDTGELFFGEGSRLTVL.

The rearrangement uses TRBV3-1 and TRBJ1-2, with a possible D match to TRBD1 (5 bases). V lost 1 base and J lost 7, with 16 bases in between. Germline V lookup: CDR1 LGHDT, CDR2 YNNKEL (reference sequence). The CDR3 has 15 residues. The CDR3 region has the DNA TGTGCCAGCAGCCAAGTTTTGGACCCCACAGGTGGCTACACCTTC. It translates to CASSQVLDPTGGYTF.

The genes are TRBV4-1 and TRBJ2-1; the match to TRBD2 covers 15 bases. Trimming took 4 bases from V and 5 from J; bases not matched to a gene: 6. This CDR3 comprises 17 residues. Germline values: CDR1 MGHRA, CDR2 YSYEKL. CDR3 sequence reads: CASSPRTSGGADNEQFF. In DNA, the CDR3 is TGCGCCAGCAGCCCTCGGACTAGCGGGGGGGCCGACAATGAGCAGTTCTTC.

The V gene is TRBV12-3 or TRBV12-4, the J gene TRBJ1-1; no clear D gene. This CDR3 comprises 14 residues. Trimming took off 3 bases at V and 6 bases at J, with 14 bases between the two ends. CDR3 nucleotides: TGTGCCAGCAGTTTGTCGGGCTTTCAGGCTGAAGCTTTCTTT. Its protein product is CASSLSGFQAEAFF.

CDR3 sequence reads: CASGGSYEQYF. In nucleotides, the CDR3 is TGTGCCAGCGGGGGTTCCTACGAGCAGTACTTC. The chain joins TRBV6-2 or TRBV6-3 to TRBJ2-7; D is perhaps TRBD1 or TRBD2 (5 bases each). Deletions cut 8 bases from V and 1 base from J, with 6 bases between. Per the germline V gene, CDR1 is MNHEY and CDR2 is SVGEGT. This CDR3 is built from 11 residues.

The CDR3 region is CSALPRLAGANNEQFF. Written as DNA, the CDR3 is TGCAGTGCTCTCCCAAGACTAGCGGGGGCGAACAATGAGCAGTTCTTC. The rearrangement joins TRBV20-1 to TRBJ2-1, with 12 bases lining up with TRBD2. Germline V gives CDR1 DFQATT, CDR2 SNEGSKA (reference sequence). This CDR3 has 16 residues. Trimming removed 5 bases from V and 5 bases from J; junction bases left unmatched: 10.

The genes are TRBV7-2 and TRBJ2-5, with D maybe TRBD1 (6 bases). The germline V gene has CDR1 SGHTA and CDR2 FQGNSA. The V gene lost 7 bases and the J gene lost 8 bases, with 14 bases spanning the gap. The length of the CDR3 is 12 residues. CDR3 protein: CASIQQGTTQYF. As DNA, the CDR3 is TGTGCCAGCATCCAGCAGGGGACAACCCAGTACTTC.

The chain uses TRBV7-2 and TRBJ2-4; the match to TRBD2 covers 11 bases. CDR1 and CDR2 (germline): SGHTA, FQGNSA. After removal of 7 bases from V and 2 bases from J, the junction contained 13 bases not matched to a gene. This CDR3 is built from 18 residues. CDR3 DNA sequence: TGTGCCAGCACCCAGCCCGGGCTAGCGGGGGGTCCCAAAAACATTCAGTACTTC. It translates to CASTQPGLAGGPKNIQYF.

This clonotype occurred a few times. The chain joins TRBV27 to TRBJ1-1; TRBD1 agrees at 8 bases. The J segment lost 8 bases and the V segment lost 3 bases, leaving 14 bases of the junction unmatched. Germline V gene data show CDR1 as MNHEY and CDR2 as SMNVEV (reference sequence). CDR3 length equals 16 residues. In DNA, the CDR3 is TGTGCCAGCAGTTTTTTTCCGATGACAGGGGCTGGGGAAGCTTTCTTT. This encodes CASSFFPMTGAGEAFF.

The chain employs TRBV7-2 and TRBJ1-1; TRBD1 matches at 8 bases. Germline V gives CDR1 SGHTA, CDR2 FQGNSA. The CDR3 spans 15 residues. The trim removed 1 base at V and 3 bases at J, leaving 4 bases unmatched. The CDR3 bases are TGTGCCAGCAGCTTAGTAACAGGGGGTTACACTGAAGCTTTCTTT. This sequence encodes CASSLVTGGYTEAFF.

This chain joins TRBV7-3 and TRBJ2-3; TRBD2 is a possible D gene (5 bases). The CDR3 is 14 residues long. Trimming shortened V by 3 bases and J by 4 bases, and 11 bases separated the two germline ends. Germline V gene sequence: CDR1 SGHTA, CDR2 FQGTGA. The CDR3 DNA is TGTGCCAGCAGCTTCGGGATGTTGCCAGATACGCAGTATTTT. It specifies CASSFGMLPDTQYF.

V is TRBV21-1 and J is TRBJ2-3; the table assigns TRBD1, which was not confirmed against the DNA. TRBV21-1 is noted as a pseudogene. The CDR3 consists of 14 residues. The CDR3 region has the DNA TGTGCCAGCCCGGGGATTCTCAGCACAGATACGCAGTATTTT. This gives the protein CASPGILSTDTQYF.

The V gene is TRBV6-2 or TRBV6-3, the J gene TRBJ2-5; 8 bases are shared with TRBD2. The CDR3 is 15 residues long. From germline, CDR1 is MNHEY and CDR2 SVGEGT. Losses at the gene ends were 2 bases for V and 4 bases for J; bases not matched to a gene: 6. The CDR3 bases are TGTGCCAGCAGTTACGACGCGGGGGGAGCAGAGACCCAGTACTTC. It encodes CASSYDAGGAETQYF.

The V call is TRBV20-1, the J call TRBJ2-3, with unresolved D. CDR3 size: 13 residues. Between the trimmed V and J ends, which lost 5 bases and 7 bases, there was a span of 16 bases. The germline CDR1 and CDR2 sequences are DFQATT and SNEGSKA (reference sequence). The CDR3 is CSAPRDAGNTQYF. CDR3 in DNA: TGCAGTGCTCCTAGGGATGCTGGAAATACGCAGTATTTT.

This clonotype was recorded only once. The V and J genes are TRBV10-3 and TRBJ2-3; 8 nucleotides match TRBD2. This CDR3 spans 12 amino acids. Germline loops: CDR1 ENHRY, CDR2 SYGVKD. Trimming took 11 bases from V and 5 from J; bases not matched to a gene: 6. CDR3 in amino acids: CAVTGGEDTQYF. The CDR3, as DNA: TGTGCCGTCACCGGGGGGGAAGATACGCAGTATTTT.

The rearrangement links TRBV12-3 or TRBV12-4 to TRBJ2-1; a possible D gene is TRBD2 (7 bases). This CDR3 has 14 residues. The germline V and J ends were trimmed by 5 bases and 12 bases, with 20 bases remaining between them. CDR3 nucleotides: TGTGCCAGCAGTACCTCTAGCGGTGGGGGCATGCAGTTCTTC. This encodes CASSTSSGGGMQFF.

This rearrangement joins TRBV27 to TRBJ2-7, with TRBD1 identical over 9 bases. With 6 bases clipped from V and 7 bases from J, the junction kept 4 bases outside the gene matches. This CDR3 has 12 amino acids. Per the germline V gene, CDR1 is MNHEY and CDR2 is SMNVEV (reference sequence). The DNA for the CDR3 is TGTGCCAGCAGCACAGGGGGCTTGGAGCAGTACTTC. Translation: CASSTGGLEQYF.